This paragraph reports one T cell receptor beta chain. In this sample, this clone turned up once. Its binding antigen is unknown. No much larger clonotype is one base removed from it; base qualities were not supplied. This specimen comes from a study of beta chain features in type 1 diabetes (dated by TCRdb to between 2018 and 2020). Broadly, across the study: Mean age, gender distribution, total cell number and subset yield did not differ between patients and healthy donors. Whereas all 30 or so donors provided naive and central memory subsets, regulatory and stem cell-like memory subsets were isolated from just 8 patients and roughly eight healthy donors. A total of around 100 million sorted cells were examined across all samples, and RNA yield correlated strongly with the number of cells per subset. In the study, TCRB repertoires of sorted circulating CD4+ T cell subsets from recently diagnosed type 1 diabetes patients were compared with those of matched healthy donors. Overall study outcomes, separate from this receptor: Because small numbers of individuals were included in the HLA sub-analyses, any influence of HLA type on TCRB rearrangement was left unresolved. The naive, central memory and regulatory TCRB repertoires appeared to resemble one another more closely among patients than among healthy donors. Because cDNA rather than genomic DNA was sequenced, highly expressing activated cells could have been over-represented, although no difference in activation and CD3 levels was found between groups. In all four CD4+ subsets, TCRB CDR3 length was moderately but significantly shorter in type 1 diabetes patients. Shorter templates might have been favored by PCR, but patient and control samples were amplified and corrected together, so both groups would have been affected equally by any skew. At VDJ recombination sites, patients with type 1 diabetes made fewer insertions and deleted more nucleotides, a pattern implying thymic rearrangement abnormalities.

Each donor gave one peripheral blood draw, roughly 0.12 L on average, collected into heparinised tubes. Naive, central memory, regulatory and stem cell-like memory CD4+ T cells were sorted on a BD FACSAria II using a panel including CD45RO, CCR7, CD25, CD127, CD95 and CD27. Purity was above 95% for every sorted population. PBMCs were isolated right away by Lymphoprep density gradient centrifugation and were stained directly, without culture. So that batch effects would be minimized, each experiment stained and sorted samples in pairs, pairing one healthy donor with one patient. The entire isolated RNA was reverse transcribed using the High Capacity cDNA Reverse Transcription Kit, and thus expressed TCRB transcripts were sequenced. Naive, central memory and regulatory T cell samples underwent deep immunoSEQ sequencing, averaging roughly 3.5 million total reads per sample. Sorted cells were lysed in RLT buffer and RNA was extracted with DNase-treated RNeasy Micro or Mini kits, depending on cell number. Each cell subset was processed on its own to prevent cross-contamination, while patient and healthy donor samples were processed together. The immunoSEQ multiplex PCR was used to amplify TCRB sequences from cDNA, yielding 87-bp fragments that span the CDR3 region. Sequencing of the amplicons was performed on the Illumina HiSeq platform. On the study's bioinformatics: Synthetic template baselines were used to correct PCR bias computationally, reads within Hamming distance 2 were collapsed, and singletons that could not be merged were discarded. Reads were aligned to IMGT to assign V, D and J genes, CDR3 length, and insertions or deletions at six rearrangement sites. Clonotype counts were normalized to sorted cell number within each subset before computing true diversity and Gini coefficients with the tcR R package. Repertoire sharing was quantified using the overlap coefficient calculated on TCRB nucleotide sequences. As a proxy for the pre-selection repertoire, out-of-frame TCRB sequences from naive cells were analyzed. TCRdb obtained this table from immuneACCESS and retained in-frame rearrangements with V and J assigned. These tables miss some clones; where compared with another copy, unresolved V genes account for less than half of the shortfall, and the remainder is unexplained. V, J and clone size were drawn from that table, and D and trimming were deduced from the DNA. The sample includes about 240,000 clones, with over 11% observed a single time. The top ten clones comprise approximately 0.021% of the sample.

CDR1 and CDR2 are read off the germline V gene as SGHAT and FQNNGV. The CDR3 measures 15 amino acids from cysteine to phenylalanine. Of the read, only the CDR3 DNA is kept; its 45 bases are in frame from base 1. After removal of 3 bases from V and 0 bases from J, the junction retains 4 bases not matched to a gene. This receptor was obtained from a man aged 30 to 39 with type 1 diabetes. Rearrangement joined TRBV11-2 to TRBJ2-7; TRBD2 aligns with 8 central bases. The sample comprised naive CD4+ T cells from blood. The intended sense of this specimen's cell subset or site label: true naive CD4+ T cells. This receptor carries the CDR3 CASSFGGGSSYEQYF. Here is the DNA: TGTGCCAGCAGCTTCGGCGGGGGGAGCTCCTACGAGCAGTACTTC.